This is a list of T cell receptor beta chains from one sample in a study of regulatory dendritic cells for organ transplantation. Their cognate antigens are unknown. The repertoire was sequenced with immunoSEQ multiplex PCR; TCRdb's copy has only in-frame clones and lacks some. Of more than 9,000 clones listed, about 85% are singletons. The source material was memory CD4+ T cells from blood cultured with dendritic cells. The source of these receptors is a human donor in good health. CDR3s include the opening cysteine and the closing phenylalanine or tryptophan. The D gene is left open where the match is weak. Size values are once, few and many counts, or a class for expanded clones, and some rows have none.

V	J	D	size	DNA	CDR3
TRBV4-3	TRBJ2-7	-	-	TGCGCCAGCAGCGAATCTCGCCGACAGAAGCAGTACTTC	CASSESRRQKQYF
TRBV18	TRBJ2-7	TRBD1	-	TGTGCCAGCTCACCACCTGAACAGGGGGTATACGAGCAGTACTTC	CASSPPEQGVYEQYF
TRBV4-2	TRBJ1-5	-	few	TGTGCCAGCAGCCAGGACCGATATCTGACCCAGCATTTT	CASSQDRYLTQHF
TRBV6-1	TRBJ1-1	-	few	TGTGCCAGCAGTGAATCGAGGGGGGCAGGGCGTCAAGCTTTCTTT	CASSESRGAGRQAFF
TRBV7-7	TRBJ2-2	-	-	TGTGCTAGCAGCCAGGACCGACTAGCGAACACCGGGGAGCTGTTTTTT	CASSQDRLANTGELFF
TRBV2	TRBJ2-7	TRBD1	-	TGTGCCAGCACCCGATCCGGCGGGACAGGGGACTACGAGCAGTACTTC	CASTRSGGTGDYEQYF
TRBV5-5	TRBJ1-4	-	-	TGTGCCAGCAGCTTGGACGGAATCAATGAAAAACTGTTTTTT	CASSLDGINEKLFF
TRBV6-6	TRBJ1-2	TRBD1	-	TGTGCCAGCACCACCCAGGGGGAATATGGCTACACCTTC	CASTTQGEYGYTF
TRBV5-1	TRBJ2-7	TRBD2	-	TGCGCCAGCAGCTTGTCTGCGGGAGGGCGCGAGCAGTACTTC	CASSLSAGGREQYF
TRBV10-2	TRBJ2-7	-	few	TGCGCCAGCAGACCCGGACTATCCTACGAGCAGTACTTC	CASRPGLSYEQYF
TRBV7-6	TRBJ2-3	TRBD2	-	TGTGCCAGCCACCGGGAAGCGGGGCTGTTCACAGATACGCAGTATTTT	CASHREAGLFTDTQYF
TRBV7-2	TRBJ2-5	-	once	TGTGCCAGCAGCCTAGTTTTTCGAAGGTATGGGGAGACCCAGTACTTC	CASSLVFRRYGETQYF
TRBV28	TRBJ1-5	-	-	TGTGCCAGCACTACTTCAGGGCGGCCCCAGCATTTT	CASTTSGRPQHF
TRBV28	TRBJ1-1	-	-	TGTGCCAGCCTTGCTTCGAGGGACACTGAAGCTTTCTTT	CASLASRDTEAFF
TRBV5-1	TRBJ2-5	TRBD2	-	TGCGCCAGCAGCCGTACAGGACTAGCGGGAGAGTCAGAGACCCAGTACTTC	CASSRTGLAGESETQYF
TRBV6-5	TRBJ1-5	-	-	TGTGCCAGCAGTTTAGGTGGGGTCGGCAAGCCCCAGCATTTT	CASSLGGVGKPQHF
TRBV10-3	TRBJ2-5	-	-	TGTGCCATCAGTGAGCGGCAGGCCTCCCAAGAGACCCAGTACTTC	CAISERQASQETQYF
TRBV12-5	TRBJ2-3	-	-	TGTGCTAGCACCGACCTTCGGGGCAACGCGGTTCCGCAGTATTTT	CASTDLRGNAVPQYF
TRBV28	TRBJ1-2	-	once	TGTGCCAGCAGCCTTAGCGGGGGTTGGGGCTACACCTTC	CASSLSGGWGYTF
TRBV5-1	TRBJ2-5	TRBD1	-	TGCGCCAGCAGCCCCAGACAGGGCTCTATGAGAGAGACCCAGTACTTC	CASSPRQGSMRETQYF
TRBV23-1	TRBJ2-1	-	-	TGCGCCAGCAGTCAATCTCGCAGGGCAAGAGCCTACAATGAGCAGTTCTTC	CASSQSRRARAYNEQFF
TRBV6-1	TRBJ1-6	-	few	TGTGCCAGCGTACGGGATAATTCACCCCTCCACTTT	CASVRDNSPLHF
TRBV4-3	TRBJ2-2	TRBD1	-	TGCGCCAGCAGCCCAGGACAGGGTACCCCAGGGAGCGGGGAGCTGTTTTTT	CASSPGQGTPGSGELFF
TRBV9	TRBJ2-1	TRBD1	-	TGTGCCAGCAGCGTAGGGCCGGGACAGGAGTCCTATGAGCAGTTCTTC	CASSVGPGQESYEQFF
TRBV27	TRBJ2-1	-	-	TGTGCCAGCAGTTTTGACTCCGGGGGTCGAGAGCAGTTCTTC	CASSFDSGGREQFF
TRBV2	TRBJ2-2	TRBD1	-	TGTGCCAGCAGTGACCCAGGGGGCATCGCCGGGGAGCTGTTTTTT	CASSDPGGIAGELFF
TRBV5-1	TRBJ2-2	-	-	TGCGCCAGCAGCTTGGGAGCCGCAGGGGAGCTGTTTTTT	CASSLGAAGELFF
TRBV19	TRBJ2-7	-	-	TGTGCCAGTAGTATAAAAGACAGTGGTGGTTACGAGCAGTACTTC	CASSIKDSGGYEQYF
TRBV5-1	TRBJ2-7	-	-	TGCGCCAGCAGCTTGGGTCGGAACTACGAGCAGTACTTC	CASSLGRNYEQYF
TRBV9	TRBJ2-5	TRBD2	-	TGTGCCAGCAGCGTAGGACTAGCGGGAGGAGAGACCCAGTACTTC	CASSVGLAGGETQYF
TRBV28	TRBJ1-2	TRBD1	-	TGTGCCACCTTCGACAGGGTTTATGGCTACACCTTC	CATFDRVYGYTF
TRBV28	TRBJ1-2	-	-	TGTGCCAGCAGTTCACCGGGACGGCGAAGCTATGGCTACACCTTC	CASSSPGRRSYGYTF
TRBV19	TRBJ2-3	TRBD1	few	TGTGCCAGTAGTTTACAGGGGCCAGATACGCAGTATTTT	CASSLQGPDTQYF
TRBV7-9	TRBJ2-3	TRBD1	-	TGTGCCAGCAGCTCAACCGGGACAGGGGCTTCAGATACGCAGTATTTT	CASSSTGTGASDTQYF
TRBV9	TRBJ2-3	-	-	TGTGCCAGCAGCGTAGTGGGATCTCGCACAGATACGCAGTATTTT	CASSVVGSRTDTQYF
TRBV4-3	TRBJ2-7	-	-	TGCGCCAGCAGCCAAGATTACCTTTCTTCTGGCGAGCAGTACTTC	CASSQDYLSSGEQYF
TRBV28	TRBJ1-1	TRBD1	-	TGTGCCAGCAGTTCCCCCTACAGGGGGCGGACTGAAGCTTTCTTT	CASSSPYRGRTEAFF
TRBV10-3	TRBJ1-1	TRBD1	-	TGTGCCATCAGTGAGCCTGGACAGGGTAACACTGAAGCTTTCTTT	CAISEPGQGNTEAFF
TRBV6-5	TRBJ2-5	TRBD2	-	TGTGCCAGCAGTCCACGGGGGGGTGGGGAGACCCAGTACTTC	CASSPRGGGETQYF
TRBV2	TRBJ2-4	-	-	TGTGCCAGCAGTGATTTAGCCAAAAACATTCAGTACTTC	CASSDLAKNIQYF
TRBV5-4	TRBJ2-3	-	-	TGTGCCAGCAGCTTGAGCACAGATACGCAGTATTTT	CASSLSTDTQYF
TRBV7-3	TRBJ1-2	TRBD1	-	TGTGCCAGCAGCTCTCCCGGGACAGCCACTTTTGATGGCTACACCTTC	CASSSPGTATFDGYTF
TRBV19	TRBJ1-1	-	-	TGTGCCAGTAGTGACAGGCGGTCGAACACTGAAGCTTTCTTT	CASSDRRSNTEAFF
TRBV5-5	TRBJ2-7	TRBD1	once	TGTGCCAGCAGCCCTACCGGGACAGGGGGCCGGGAGCAGTACTTC	CASSPTGTGGREQYF
TRBV4-1	TRBJ1-5	-	-	TGCGCCAGCAGCCAATGTGTAGGGCCGTGGCCCCAGCATTTT	CASSQCVGPWPQHF
TRBV9	TRBJ2-3	TRBD2	once	TGTGCCAGCAGCGTCTATAGCGGGGGGAGCACAGATACGCAGTATTTT	CASSVYSGGSTDTQYF
TRBV2	TRBJ2-2	-	-	TGTGCCAGCAGGGCGGGACAAGCGAACACCGGGGAGCTGTTTTTT	CASRAGQANTGELFF
TRBV6-4	TRBJ2-3	-	-	TGTGCCAGCAGTGTCGGGGGAGCCAGCACAGATACGCAGTATTTT	CASSVGGASTDTQYF
TRBV7-2	TRBJ2-3	TRBD2	-	TGTGCCAGCAGCTTTAGGACTAGCGGGGGTGGTACAGATACGCAGTATTTT	CASSFRTSGGGTDTQYF
TRBV7-2	TRBJ2-7	-	-	TGTGCCAGCAGCTTAGCGCACAGTTCCTACGAGCAGTACTTC	CASSLAHSSYEQYF
TRBV12-1	TRBJ2-5	-	-	TGTGCCAGCAGCTTTCGATCCCTTACTACAGAGACCCAGTACTTC	CASSFRSLTTETQYF
TRBV19	TRBJ2-2	-	-	TGTGCCAGTAAAGGCGGGATCGTGAACACCGGGGAGCTGTTTTTT	CASKGGIVNTGELFF
TRBV7-3	TRBJ2-2	-	-	TGTGCCAGCAGCTTATATGCTAGCGCCGGGGAGCTGTTTTTT	CASSLYASAGELFF
TRBV4-2	TRBJ2-5	-	-	TGTGCCAGCAGCCAAGGAGAACTTCTCGGAGAGACCCAGTACTTC	CASSQGELLGETQYF
TRBV5-4	TRBJ2-5	-	-	TGTGCCAGCAGCTTTCCTCAGGGGGAGACCCAGTACTTC	CASSFPQGETQYF
TRBV6-1	TRBJ1-5	-	few	TGTGCCAGCAGTGAAGTTAGGTGGGATCAGCCCCAGCATTTT	CASSEVRWDQPQHF
TRBV4-3	TRBJ2-6	-	-	TGCGCCAGCAGCCAAGATTGGGGGACTGGGGCCAACGTCCTGACTTTC	CASSQDWGTGANVLTF